What follows is one T cell receptor beta chain and its context. What it binds is unknown. The data were taken from a study of T cell responses to AZD1222 COVID-19 vaccine. Germline CDR1 is MGHRA and CDR2 is YSYEKL. This CDR3 is 17 amino acids long. Trimming shortened V by 4 bases and J by 0 bases, and 18 bases separated the two germline ends. Assay used: immunoSEQ multiplex PCR; TCRdb lists only in-frame clones, some missing. The sample yields roughly 170,000 clones, 85% to 95% seen once. Study-wide results and caveats: Clonal diversity may have been underestimated in mostly white British donors.

The chain recombines TRBV4-1 with TRBJ1-1, with D hard to call. This specimen was peripheral blood, taken 28 days after the second AZD1222 dose. This sequence was found in an adult who received the AZD1222 COVID-19 vaccine. The CDR3 reads CASSPQPTVGMNTEAFF. The CDR3 DNA reads TGCGCCAGCAGCCCGCAACCGACCGTTGGAATGAACACTGAAGCTTTCTTT.